This TCR beta chain stems from a study of shared clonotypes between healthy human individuals. Background on the study: CD8 memory received one plate per donor, CD8 naive two, CD4 memory three and CD4 naive three. Study observations and caveats: Lower generation probabilities were found for non-shared clonotypes than for those shared by all four donors.

Profiling relied on immunoSEQ multiplex PCR, and the TCRdb table lists in-frame clones only, not all of them. The sample records approximately 2,200,000 clones, under 95% being singletons. Between the trimmed V and J ends, which lost 6 bases and 1 base, there was a span of 9 bases. The CDR3 extends over 13 amino acids. CDR1 is LNHDA, CDR2 SQIVND, per germline (reference sequence). Worth noting for this clone: Its antigen is unidentified.

Naive CD8 cells comprised CD45RO-negative, CCR7-positively selected cells, excluding terminally differentiated effector memory CD45RA+ cells. This TCR came from a man in his late teens or twenties in good health. Some clones in this sample may be carry-over from other donors' samples. Sequencing was carried out using naive CD8+ T cells from PBMCs. The genes are TRBV19 and TRBJ1-1; D remains unclear. The CDR3 DNA follows: TGTGCCAGTAGCCCGGACGGGAACACTGAAGCTTTCTTT. Residues: CASSPDGNTEAFF.